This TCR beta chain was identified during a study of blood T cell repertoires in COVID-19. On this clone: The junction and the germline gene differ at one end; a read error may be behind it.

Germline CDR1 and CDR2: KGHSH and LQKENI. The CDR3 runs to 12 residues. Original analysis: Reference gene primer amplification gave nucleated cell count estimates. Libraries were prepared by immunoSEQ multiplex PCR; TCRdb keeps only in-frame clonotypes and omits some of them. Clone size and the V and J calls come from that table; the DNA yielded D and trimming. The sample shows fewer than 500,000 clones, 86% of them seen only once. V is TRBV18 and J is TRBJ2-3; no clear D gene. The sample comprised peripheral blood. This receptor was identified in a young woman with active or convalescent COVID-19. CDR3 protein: CASSPGTDTQYF. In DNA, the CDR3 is TGTGCCAGCTCACCGGGCACGGATACGCAGTATTTT. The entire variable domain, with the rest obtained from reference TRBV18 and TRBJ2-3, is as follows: NAGVMQNPRHLVRRRGQEARLRCSPMKGHSHVYWYRQLPEEGLKFMVYLQKENIIDESGMPKERFSAEFPKEGPSILRIQQVVRGDSAAYFCASSPGTDTQYFGPGTRLTVL.